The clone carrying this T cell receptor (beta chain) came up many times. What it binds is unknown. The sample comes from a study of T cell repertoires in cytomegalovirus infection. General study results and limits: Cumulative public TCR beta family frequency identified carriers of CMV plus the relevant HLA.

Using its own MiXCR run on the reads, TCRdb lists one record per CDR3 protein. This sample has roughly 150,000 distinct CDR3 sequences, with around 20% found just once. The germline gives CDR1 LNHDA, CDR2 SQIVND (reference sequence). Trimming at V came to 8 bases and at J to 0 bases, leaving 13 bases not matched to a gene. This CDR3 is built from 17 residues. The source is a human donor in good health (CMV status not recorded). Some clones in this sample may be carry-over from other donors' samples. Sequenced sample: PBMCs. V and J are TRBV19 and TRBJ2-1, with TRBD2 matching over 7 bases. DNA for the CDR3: TGTGCCAGTTCCCTTTCCGGGACTACCCTCTCCTACAATGAGCAGTTCTTC. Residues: CASSLSGTTLSYNEQFF. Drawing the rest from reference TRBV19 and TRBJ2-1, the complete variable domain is DGGITQSPKYLFRKEGQNVTLSCEQNLNHDAMYWYRQDPGQGLRLIYYSQIVNDFQKGDIAEGYSVSREKKESFPLTVTSAQKNPTAFYLCASSLSGTTLSYNEQFFGPGTRLTVL.